These 17 T cell receptor beta chains share one sample of origin, sequenced in a study of cytomegalovirus exposure and HLA in healthy donors. PCR involved 60 Vbeta and 13 Jbeta primers. Here immunoSEQ multiplex PCR was the method, and the copy in TCRdb shows in-frame clones only, minus some. This table holds 70,000 or so clones. Sample: PBMCs. Receptor source: a middle-aged man in good health and CMV-seronegative.

This chain connects TRBV2 to TRBJ1-3, with 7 bases aligning to TRBD1. Per the germline V gene, CDR1 is SNHLY and CDR2 is FYNNEI. The CDR3 loop spans 15 amino acids. The V and J ends lost 5 bases and 7 bases, in that order; junction bases with no gene match: 11. Written as DNA, the CDR3 is TGTGCCAGCAGTCCAGACAGGGCCCTGATCAACACCATATATTTT. This sequence encodes CASSPDRALINTIYF.

The chain joins TRBV19 to TRBJ1-5; D uncertain. V shed 1 base and J shed 5 bases, with 15 bases lying between them. The CDR3 runs 16 residues. Germline lookup yields CDR1 LNHDA and CDR2 SQIVND (reference sequence). The CDR3 DNA sequence: TGTGCCAGTAGTATAGTCCTTCTAGGTCCTTATCAGCCCCAGCATTTT. Its protein product is CASSIVLLGPYQPQHF.

This chain connects TRBV5-1 to TRBJ1-1; D uncertain. Germline V CDR1 and CDR2: SGHRS, YFSETQ. The V end lost 0 bases, the J end lost 0 bases, and 15 bases lay between the germline ends. The CDR3 sequence is 17 residues long. The CDR3 nucleotides are TGCGCCAGCAGCTTGGACGAGGCGGGTCTGATGAACACTGAAGCTTTCTTT. As protein: CASSLDEAGLMNTEAFF.

V and J are TRBV28 and TRBJ1-2; no definite D call. Germline V gene lookup returns CDR1 MDHEN and CDR2 SYDVKM. The V and J ends lost 2 bases and 8 bases respectively, with 18 bases between them. The CDR3 extends over 15 amino acids. CDR3 nucleotide sequence: TGTGCCAGCAGTTTAAGCCCTGTCTCGTCGGTGGGCTACACCTTC. Translated, it gives CASSLSPVSSVGYTF.

V is TRBV6-1 and J is TRBJ2-1; 9 nucleotides line up with TRBD2. CDR3 length: 15 residues. V gave up 0 bases and J gave up 4 bases; unmatched junction bases: 1. The germline gives CDR1 MNHNS, CDR2 SASEGT. The CDR3 region has the DNA TGTGCCAGCAGTGAAGCGCTAGCGGGGTACAATGAGCAGTTCTTC. The encoded protein is CASSEALAGYNEQFF.

The chain has TRBV4-2 and TRBJ2-3, with TRBD2 identical over 7 bases. Germline V gives CDR1 LGHNA, CDR2 YNFKEQ. The CDR3 has 15 amino acids. Losses at the gene ends were 0 bases for V and 3 bases for J; bases not matched to a gene: 3. CDR3 loop: CASSQDARGTDTQYF. The CDR3 DNA reads as TGTGCCAGCAGCCAAGATGCGCGGGGGACAGATACGCAGTATTTT.

This chain joins TRBV18 and TRBJ1-5, with 7 bases matching TRBD1. Germline CDR1 is KGHSH and CDR2 is LQKENI. CDR3 size: 15 residues. The V and J ends lost 3 bases and 6 bases, in that order; junction bases with no gene match: 8. The CDR3 sequence is CASSPTGQPTQPQHF. In nucleotides, the CDR3 is TGTGCCAGCTCACCCACGGGACAGCCGACTCAGCCCCAGCATTTT.

The V and J genes are TRBV4-1 and TRBJ2-7; D is perhaps TRBD1 (6 bases). CDR1 and CDR2 from the germline V gene are MGHRA and YSYEKL. The CDR3 runs 15 residues. The V end lost 2 bases, the J end lost 1 base, and 12 bases lay between the germline ends. The CDR3 spells CASSQPTTGSYEQYF. Written as DNA, the CDR3 is TGCGCCAGCAGCCAACCTACGACAGGTTCCTACGAGCAGTACTTC.

This chain links TRBV5-1 with TRBJ2-2, with 10 bases aligning to TRBD1. V gave up 0 bases and J gave up 5 bases; unmatched junction bases: 4. Germline V lookup: CDR1 SGHRS, CDR2 YFSETQ. This CDR3 region has 16 residues. DNA of the CDR3: TGCGCCAGCAGCTTGGGACAGGGGGCGAGTACCGGGGAGCTGTTTTTT. Amino acids: CASSLGQGASTGELFF.

This chain uses TRBV9 with TRBJ2-5, with TRBD2 as a possible D gene (6 bases). Trimming left V 0 bases short and J 1 base short, with 7 bases between. The CDR3 loop spans 14 amino acids. The germline CDR1 and CDR2 sequences are SGDLS and YYNGEE. The CDR3 region has the DNA TGTGCCAGCAGCGTAGGGGGACTCCAAGAGACCCAGTACTTC. Residues: CASSVGGLQETQYF.

The CDR3 nucleotides are TGTGCCAGCAGTTCGCGACTAGCGGGGGGGTATGAGCAGTTCTTC. Translating gives CASSSRLAGGYEQFF. The genes are TRBV6-5 and TRBJ2-1; 14 bases match TRBD2. Per germline, CDR1 MNHEY and CDR2 SVGAGI. V lost 4 bases to trimming and J lost 8 bases; unmatched junction nucleotides: 4. The CDR3 extends over 15 amino acids.

The rearrangement joins TRBV27 to TRBJ1-5; the match to TRBD1 covers 7 bases. The germline CDR1 and CDR2 sequences are MNHEY and SMNVEV (reference sequence). The CDR3 spans 16 residues. V lost 5 bases to trimming and J lost 1 base; unmatched junction nucleotides: 8. CDR3 sequence: CASSPQQGISNQPQHF. DNA for the CDR3: TGTGCCAGCAGTCCCCAACAGGGGATCAGCAATCAGCCCCAGCATTTT.

V is TRBV5-6 and J is TRBJ2-5; TRBD2 aligns across 10 bases. Germline trimming cut 3 bases from V and 3 bases from J; bases unmatched to any gene: 5. Germline assignment: CDR1 SGHDT and CDR2 YYEEEE. CDR3 length: 15 amino acids. Written as DNA, the CDR3 is TGTGCCAGCAGCTCCGGGACTAGCGTCGAAGAGACCCAGTACTTC. Translated, it gives CASSSGTSVEETQYF.

This rearrangement joins TRBV2 to TRBJ2-3; the D is unclear. Looked up from germline, CDR1 is SNHLY and CDR2 is FYNNEI. CDR3 length equals 15 residues. Trimming took off 7 bases at V and 4 bases at J, with 18 bases between the two ends. The CDR3 loop is CASNTRLRSSDTQYF. The CDR3 DNA is TGTGCCAGCAATACTCGTCTTCGGAGTTCAGATACGCAGTATTTT.

V and J are TRBV6-1 and TRBJ1-1, with 9 bases identical to TRBD1. The CDR3 totals 15 residues. The junction had 4 bases not matched to a gene; V was cut back by 0 bases and J by 5 bases. Germline V gene data show CDR1 as MNHNS and CDR2 as SASEGT. Here the CDR3 DNA reads TGTGCCAGCAGTGAAGCCGAGACAGGGGGGACTGAAGCTTTCTTT. Its protein product is CASSEAETGGTEAFF.

The chain links TRBV30 to TRBJ2-3, with 9 bases identical to TRBD2. Germline loops: CDR1 GTSNPN, CDR2 SVGIG (reference sequence). The CDR3 contains 19 residues. V was clipped by 3 bases and J by 1 base; unmatched bases: 17. CDR3 sequence (DNA): TGTGCCTGGAGAGCCGGTCCGGCCCGGGCTAGCGGGGGCACAGATACGCAGTATTTT. Translating gives CAWRAGPARASGGTDTQYF. Full variable domain (missing parts from reference TRBV30 and TRBJ2-3): SQTIHQWPATLVQPVGSPLSLECTVEGTSNPNLYWYRQAAGRGLQLLFYSVGIGQISSEVPQNLSASRPQDRQFILSSKKLLLSDSGFYLCAWRAGPARASGGTDTQYFGPGTRLTVL.

V and J are TRBV28 and TRBJ1-2; 9 bases map to TRBD1. Germline CDR1 is MDHEN and CDR2 is SYDVKM. CDR3 size: 15 residues. After removal of 6 bases from V and 3 bases from J, the junction contained 8 bases not matched to a gene. CDR3 amino acids: CASRATGTGHYGYTF. DNA for the CDR3: TGTGCCAGCAGGGCAACCGGGACAGGGCACTATGGCTACACCTTC.